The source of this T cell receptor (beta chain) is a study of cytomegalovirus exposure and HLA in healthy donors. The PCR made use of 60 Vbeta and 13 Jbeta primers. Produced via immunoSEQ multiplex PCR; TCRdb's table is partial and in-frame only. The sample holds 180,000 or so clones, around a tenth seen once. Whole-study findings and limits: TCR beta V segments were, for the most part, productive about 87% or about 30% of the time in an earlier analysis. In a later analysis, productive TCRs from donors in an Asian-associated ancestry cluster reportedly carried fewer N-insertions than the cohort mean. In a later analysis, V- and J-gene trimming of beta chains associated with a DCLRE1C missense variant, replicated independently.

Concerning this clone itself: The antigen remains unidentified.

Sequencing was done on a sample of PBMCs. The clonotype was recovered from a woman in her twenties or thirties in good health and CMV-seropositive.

CDR3 nucleotides: TGTGCCAGCAGTGTACACAGGAACTACGAGCAGTACTTC. This gives the protein CASSVHRNYEQYF. The chain uses TRBV6-1 and TRBJ2-7, with D perhaps matching TRBD1 (5 bases). V was trimmed by 4 bases and J by 3 bases, leaving 10 bases between them. Germline CDR1 MNHNS, CDR2 SASEGT. This CDR3 is 13 amino acids long.